This T cell receptor beta chain was profiled in a study of T cells expressing NK-cell markers. Across the study: It was sorted CD3+CD56-NKG2C+, CD3+CD56+NKG2C- and CD3+CD56+NKG2C+ T cells that provided the TCR beta repertoires. The authors sequenced eight donors, of whom seven were HCMV-seropositive and one was seronegative.

TCRdb derives one entry per CDR3 protein from the 5' RACE reads, leaving out DNA. This repertoire includes under 600,000 distinct CDR3 sequences. The CDR3 has 15 residues. Germline loops: CDR1 SGHTA, CDR2 FQGTGA. The genes are TRBV7-3 and TRBJ2-2; TCRdb reports TRBD1, a call that lacks DNA to check it against. The receptor was isolated from a woman aged 45-65 years in good health. The specimen was blood T cells: a sorted CD56 or NKG2C T cell subset, CD4+ or CD8+ T cells, or bulk PBMC T cells (not recorded which). This CDR3 is CASSLGLGVAGELFF.